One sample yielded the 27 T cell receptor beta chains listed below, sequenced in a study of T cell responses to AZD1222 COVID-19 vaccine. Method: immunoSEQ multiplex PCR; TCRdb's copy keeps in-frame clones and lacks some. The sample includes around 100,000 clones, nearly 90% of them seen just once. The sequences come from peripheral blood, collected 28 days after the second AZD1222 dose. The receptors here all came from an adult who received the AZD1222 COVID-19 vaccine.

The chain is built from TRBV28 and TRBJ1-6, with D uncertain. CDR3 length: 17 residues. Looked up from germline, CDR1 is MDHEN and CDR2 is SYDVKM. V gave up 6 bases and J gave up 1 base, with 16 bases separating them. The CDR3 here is CASSPLGGVSYNSPLHF. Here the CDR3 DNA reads TGTGCCAGCAGCCCACTGGGCGGTGTGTCCTATAATTCACCCCTCCACTTT.

In nucleotides, the CDR3 is TGTGCCAGCAGCCCAAGGACAGGCTTCGGCGAGACCCAGTACTTC. Its protein is CASSPRTGFGETQYF. The V call is TRBV7-9, the J call TRBJ2-5; TRBD1 agrees at 7 bases. V shed 5 bases, J shed 5 bases, and the junction held 11 bases outside the gene matches. CDR1 and CDR2 from the germline V gene are SEHNR and FQNEAQ (reference sequence). The CDR3 is 15 amino acids.

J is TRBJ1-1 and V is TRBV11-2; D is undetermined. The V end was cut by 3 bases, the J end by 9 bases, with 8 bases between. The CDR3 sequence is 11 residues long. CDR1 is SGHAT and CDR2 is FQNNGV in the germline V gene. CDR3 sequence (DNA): TGTGCCAGCAGCTTGGCTGGGCAAGCTTTCTTT. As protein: CASSLAGQAFF.

The CDR3 protein is CASSLGQWGPGDTQYF. Written as DNA, the CDR3 is TGTGCCAGCAGCTTAGGTCAGTGGGGGCCGGGAGATACGCAGTATTTT. The chain combines TRBV11-3 with TRBJ2-3; D perhaps matches TRBD1 (6 bases). The CDR3 length is 16 residues. V was pared by 1 base and J by 5 bases, with 16 bases between. From germline, CDR1 is SGHNT and CDR2 YENEEA.

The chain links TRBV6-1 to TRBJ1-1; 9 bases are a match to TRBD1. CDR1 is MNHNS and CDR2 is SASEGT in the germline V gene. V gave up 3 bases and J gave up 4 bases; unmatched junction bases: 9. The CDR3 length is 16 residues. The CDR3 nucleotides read TGTGCCAGCAGTGAGTTAGCCCCGACAGGGGGCACTGAAGCTTTCTTT. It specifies CASSELAPTGGTEAFF.

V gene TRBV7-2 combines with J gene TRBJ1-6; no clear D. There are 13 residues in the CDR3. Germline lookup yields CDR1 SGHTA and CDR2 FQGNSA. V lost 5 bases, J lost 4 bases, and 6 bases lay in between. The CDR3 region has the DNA TGTGCCAGCAGCATAAATTATAATTCACCCCTCCACTTT. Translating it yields CASSINYNSPLHF.

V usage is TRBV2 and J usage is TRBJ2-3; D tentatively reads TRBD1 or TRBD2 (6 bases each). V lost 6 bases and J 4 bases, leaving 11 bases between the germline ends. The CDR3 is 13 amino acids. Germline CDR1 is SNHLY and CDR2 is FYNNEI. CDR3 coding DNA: TGTGCCAGCAGACTAGGGGGGTCAGATACGCAGTATTTT. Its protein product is CASRLGGSDTQYF.

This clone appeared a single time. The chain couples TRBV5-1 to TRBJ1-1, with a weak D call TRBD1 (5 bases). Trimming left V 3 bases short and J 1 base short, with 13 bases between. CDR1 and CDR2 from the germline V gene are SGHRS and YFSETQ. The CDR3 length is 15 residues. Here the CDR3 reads CASSSTRATNTEAFF. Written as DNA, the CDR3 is TGCGCCAGCAGCTCGACCAGGGCGACGAACACTGAAGCTTTCTTT.

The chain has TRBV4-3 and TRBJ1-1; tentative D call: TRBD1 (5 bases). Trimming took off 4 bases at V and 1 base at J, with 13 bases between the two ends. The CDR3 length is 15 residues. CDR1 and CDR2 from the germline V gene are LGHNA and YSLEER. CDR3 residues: CASSPRVAPNTEAFF. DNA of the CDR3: TGCGCCAGCAGCCCCAGGGTAGCCCCGAACACTGAAGCTTTCTTT.

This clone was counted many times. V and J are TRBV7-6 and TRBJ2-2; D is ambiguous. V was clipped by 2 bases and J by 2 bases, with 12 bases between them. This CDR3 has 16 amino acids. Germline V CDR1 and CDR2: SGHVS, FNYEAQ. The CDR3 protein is CASSLNTGLNTGELFF. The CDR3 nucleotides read TGTGCCAGCAGCTTAAACACGGGCCTTAACACCGGGGAGCTGTTTTTT. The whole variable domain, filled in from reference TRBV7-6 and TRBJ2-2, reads GAGVSQSPRYKVTKRGQDVALRCDPISGHVSLYWYRQALGQGPEFLTYFNYEAQQDKSGLPNDRFSAERPEGSISTLTIQRTEQRDSAMYRCASSLNTGLNTGELFFGEGSRLTVL.

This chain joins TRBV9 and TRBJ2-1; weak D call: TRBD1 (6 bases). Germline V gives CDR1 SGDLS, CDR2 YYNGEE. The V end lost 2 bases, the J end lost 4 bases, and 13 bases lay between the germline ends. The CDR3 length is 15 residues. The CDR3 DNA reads TGTGCCAGCAGCGTCTCCGGGACACCTTACAATGAGCAGTTCTTC. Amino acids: CASSVSGTPYNEQFF.

CDR3 sequence: CASSLGQEETQYF. The CDR3 DNA follows: TGCGCCAGCAGCTTGGGACAGGAAGAGACCCAGTACTTC. V gene TRBV5-1 combines with J gene TRBJ2-5; D is possibly TRBD1 (6 bases). The V and J ends lost 0 bases and 3 bases respectively, with 6 bases between them. The germline V gene has CDR1 SGHRS and CDR2 YFSETQ. The CDR3 consists of 13 residues. Full variable domain (outside the CDR3, taken from reference TRBV5-1 and TRBJ2-5): KAGVTQTPRYLIKTRGQQVTLSCSPISGHRSVSWYQQTPGQGLQFLFEYFSETQRNKGNFPGRFSGRQFSNSRSEMNVSTLELGDSALYLCASSLGQEETQYFGPGTRLLVL.

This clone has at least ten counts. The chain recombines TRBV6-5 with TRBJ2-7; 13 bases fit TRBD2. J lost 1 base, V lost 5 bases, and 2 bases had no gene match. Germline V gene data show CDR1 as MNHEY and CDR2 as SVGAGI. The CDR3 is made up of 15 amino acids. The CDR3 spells CASSRTSGSSYEQYF. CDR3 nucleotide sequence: TGTGCCAGCAGTAGGACTAGCGGGAGTTCCTACGAGCAGTACTTC.

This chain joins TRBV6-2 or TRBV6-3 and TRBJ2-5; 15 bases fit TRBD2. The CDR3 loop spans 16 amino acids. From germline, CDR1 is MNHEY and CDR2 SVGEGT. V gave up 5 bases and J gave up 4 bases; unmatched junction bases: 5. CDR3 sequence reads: CASSGGLAGGGETQYF. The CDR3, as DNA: TGTGCCAGCAGTGGGGGACTAGCGGGAGGTGGAGAGACCCAGTACTTC.

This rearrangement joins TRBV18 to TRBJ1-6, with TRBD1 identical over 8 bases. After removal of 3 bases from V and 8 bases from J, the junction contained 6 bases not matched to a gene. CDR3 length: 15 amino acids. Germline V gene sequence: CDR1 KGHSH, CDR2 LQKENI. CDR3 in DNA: TGTGCCAGCTCACCTCTTCCGGGACAGGATTCACCCCTCCACTTT. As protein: CASSPLPGQDSPLHF.

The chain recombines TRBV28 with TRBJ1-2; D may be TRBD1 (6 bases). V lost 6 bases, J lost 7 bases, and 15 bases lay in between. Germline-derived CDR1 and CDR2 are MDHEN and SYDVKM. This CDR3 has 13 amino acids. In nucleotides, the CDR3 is TGTGCCAGCAGGGACAGCCCCTCAGGTGGCTACACCTTC. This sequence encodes CASRDSPSGGYTF.

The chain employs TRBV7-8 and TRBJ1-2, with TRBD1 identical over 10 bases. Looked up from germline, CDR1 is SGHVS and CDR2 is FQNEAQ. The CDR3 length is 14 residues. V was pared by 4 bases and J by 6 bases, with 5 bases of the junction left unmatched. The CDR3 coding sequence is TGTGCCAGCAGCTCTGGGACAGGGGTCGATGGCTACACCTTC. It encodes CASSSGTGVDGYTF. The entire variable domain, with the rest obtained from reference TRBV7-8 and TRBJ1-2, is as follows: GAGVSQSPRYKVAKRGQDVALRCDPISGHVSLFWYQQALGQGPEFLTYFQNEAQLDKSGLPSDRFFAERPEGSVSTLKIQRTQQEDSAVYLCASSSGTGVDGYTFGSGTRLTVV.

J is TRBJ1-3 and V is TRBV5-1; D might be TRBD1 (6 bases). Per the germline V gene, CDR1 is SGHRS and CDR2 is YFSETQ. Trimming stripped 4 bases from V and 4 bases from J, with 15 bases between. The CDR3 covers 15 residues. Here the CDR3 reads CASSPVMGAGNTIYF. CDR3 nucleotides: TGCGCCAGCAGCCCCGTCATGGGGGCGGGAAACACCATATATTTT. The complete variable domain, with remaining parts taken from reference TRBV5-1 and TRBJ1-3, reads KAGVTQTPRYLIKTRGQQVTLSCSPISGHRSVSWYQQTPGQGLQFLFEYFSETQRNKGNFPGRFSGRQFSNSRSEMNVSTLELGDSALYLCASSPVMGAGNTIYFGEGSWLTVV.

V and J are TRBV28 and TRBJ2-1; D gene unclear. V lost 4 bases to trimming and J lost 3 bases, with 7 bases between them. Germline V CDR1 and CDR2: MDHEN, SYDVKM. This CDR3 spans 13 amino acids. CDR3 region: CASSSSNYNEQFF. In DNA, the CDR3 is TGTGCCAGCAGTTCGTCTAACTACAATGAGCAGTTCTTC.

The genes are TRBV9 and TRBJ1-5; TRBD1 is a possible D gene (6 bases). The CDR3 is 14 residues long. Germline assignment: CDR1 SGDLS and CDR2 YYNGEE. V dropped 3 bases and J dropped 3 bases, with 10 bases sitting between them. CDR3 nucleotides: TGTGCCAGCAGCGAACAGGGCTCCAATCAGCCCCAGCATTTT. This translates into CASSEQGSNQPQHF.

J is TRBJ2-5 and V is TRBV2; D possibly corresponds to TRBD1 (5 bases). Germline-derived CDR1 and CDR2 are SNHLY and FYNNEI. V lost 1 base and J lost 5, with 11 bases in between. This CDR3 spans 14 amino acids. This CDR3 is CASSEGTTRETQYF. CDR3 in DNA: TGTGCCAGCAGTGAAGGGACAACCCGTGAGACCCAGTACTTC.

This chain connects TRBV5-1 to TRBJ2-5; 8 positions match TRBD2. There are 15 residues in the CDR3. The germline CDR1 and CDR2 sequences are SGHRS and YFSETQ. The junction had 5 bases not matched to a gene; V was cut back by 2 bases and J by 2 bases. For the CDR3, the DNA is TGCGCCAGCAGCTTTCTGGCGGGAGGTCAAGAGACCCAGTACTTC. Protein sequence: CASSFLAGGQETQYF.

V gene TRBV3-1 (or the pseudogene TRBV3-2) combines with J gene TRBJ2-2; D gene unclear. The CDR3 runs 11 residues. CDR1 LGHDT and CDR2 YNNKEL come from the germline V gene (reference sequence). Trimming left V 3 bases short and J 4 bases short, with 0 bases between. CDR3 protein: CASSHTGELFF. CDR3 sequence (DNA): TGTGCCAGCAGCCACACCGGGGAGCTGTTTTTT.

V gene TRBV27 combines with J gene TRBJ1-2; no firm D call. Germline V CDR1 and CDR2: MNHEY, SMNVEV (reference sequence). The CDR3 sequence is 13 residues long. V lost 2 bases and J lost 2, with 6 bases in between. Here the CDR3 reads CASSLKANYGYTF. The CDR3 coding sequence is TGTGCCAGCAGTTTAAAGGCGAACTATGGCTACACCTTC.

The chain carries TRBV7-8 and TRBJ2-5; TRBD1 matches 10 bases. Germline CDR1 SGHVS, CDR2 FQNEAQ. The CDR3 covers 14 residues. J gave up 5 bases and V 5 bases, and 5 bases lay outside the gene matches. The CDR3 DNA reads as TGTGCCAGCAGCCGGACAGGGGGTTTCGAGACCCAGTACTTC. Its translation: CASSRTGGFETQYF.

The DNA for the CDR3 is TGTGCCAGCAGCACCAATAATCCCTCGGGACTCAGCTCCTATAATTCACCCCTCCACTTT. Translated, it gives CASSTNNPSGLSSYNSPLHF. This rearrangement joins TRBV7-9 to TRBJ1-6; tentative D call: TRBD1 (5 bases). V was cut by 5 bases and J by 0 bases, with 23 bases left in between. The V gene's germline CDR1 is SEHNR and CDR2 FQNEAQ (reference sequence). This CDR3 region has 20 residues.

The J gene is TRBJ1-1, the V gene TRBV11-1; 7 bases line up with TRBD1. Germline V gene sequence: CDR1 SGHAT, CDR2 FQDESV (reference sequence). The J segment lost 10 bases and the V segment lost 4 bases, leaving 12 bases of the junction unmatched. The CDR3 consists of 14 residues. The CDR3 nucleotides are TGTGCCAGCAGCTCCCCGCGACAGGGAAGGGCAGCTTTCTTT. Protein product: CASSSPRQGRAAFF.